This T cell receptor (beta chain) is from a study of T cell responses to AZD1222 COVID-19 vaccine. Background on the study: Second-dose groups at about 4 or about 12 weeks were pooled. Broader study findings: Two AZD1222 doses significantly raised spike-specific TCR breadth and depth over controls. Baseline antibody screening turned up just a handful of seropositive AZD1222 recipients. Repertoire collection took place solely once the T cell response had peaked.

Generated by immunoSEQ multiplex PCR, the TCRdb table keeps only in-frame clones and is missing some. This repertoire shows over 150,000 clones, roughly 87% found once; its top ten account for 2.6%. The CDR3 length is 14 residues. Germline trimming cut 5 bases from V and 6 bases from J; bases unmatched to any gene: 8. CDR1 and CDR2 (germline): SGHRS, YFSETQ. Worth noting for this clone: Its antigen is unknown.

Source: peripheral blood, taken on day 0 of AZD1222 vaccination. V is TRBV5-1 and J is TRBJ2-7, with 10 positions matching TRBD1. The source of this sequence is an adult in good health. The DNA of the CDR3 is TGCGCCAGCAGAAGACAGGGGGCATTCCTCGAGCAGTACTTC. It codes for CASRRQGAFLEQYF.